One and the same sample provided the 2 T cell receptor beta chains below, sequenced in a study of Ad26.COV2.S vaccination and SARS-CoV-2 variants. Sequencing was performed with immunoSEQ multiplex PCR; in TCRdb, only in-frame clones are kept and a portion is missing. The sample contains some 320,000 clones, roughly 84% of which appear only once. Treatment reported: over 15 received Ad26.COV2.S at low or high dose, single or two shots; about 5 received placebo; per-sample allocation not given. Material that was analyzed had been drawn on day 63 after the first vaccine or placebo injection. The sample was peripheral blood, taken in a trial of Ad26.COV2.S vaccine versus placebo. These receptors were taken from a person aged 18-60 years who received the Ad26.COV2.S COVID-19 vaccine or a placebo.

The chain recombines TRBV4-3 with TRBJ1-2; the match to TRBD1 covers 10 bases. V was pared by 4 bases and J by 8 bases, with 10 bases of the junction left unmatched. This CDR3 contains 15 residues. Germline values: CDR1 LGHNA, CDR2 YSLEER. CDR3 sequence (DNA): TGCGCCAGCAGCCGGGCCGGGACAGGGGAAGAAGGCTACACCTTC. This sequence encodes CASSRAGTGEEGYTF.

This clone was counted only a few times. This sequence joins TRBV6-2 or TRBV6-3 and TRBJ1-1; 8 positions agree with TRBD1. Germline assignment: CDR1 MNHEY and CDR2 SVGEGT. After removal of 6 bases from V and 4 bases from J, the junction contained 4 bases not matched to a gene. The CDR3 covers 13 residues. The CDR3, as DNA: TGTGCCAGCAGCCTCACAGGGGGCACTGAAGCTTTCTTT. It encodes CASSLTGGTEAFF.